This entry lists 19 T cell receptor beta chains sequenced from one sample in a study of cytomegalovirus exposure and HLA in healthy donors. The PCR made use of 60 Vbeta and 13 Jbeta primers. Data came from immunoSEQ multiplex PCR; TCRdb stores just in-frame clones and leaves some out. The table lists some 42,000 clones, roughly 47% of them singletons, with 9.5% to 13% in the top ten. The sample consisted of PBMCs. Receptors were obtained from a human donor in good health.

CDR3 nucleotides: TGCAGCGTTCCGACAGGGCCGCGGGAGACCCAGTACTTC. Translated: CSVPTGPRETQYF. V gene TRBV29-1 combines with J gene TRBJ2-5, with 7 bases fitting TRBD1. Trimming removed 5 bases from V and 5 bases from J; junction bases left unmatched: 8. Germline CDR1 reads SQVTM; CDR2 reads ANQGSEA. This CDR3 has 13 amino acids.

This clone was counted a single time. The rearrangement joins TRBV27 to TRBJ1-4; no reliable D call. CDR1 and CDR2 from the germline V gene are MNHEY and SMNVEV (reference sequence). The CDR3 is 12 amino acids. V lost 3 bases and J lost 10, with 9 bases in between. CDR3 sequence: CASSFGEGKLFF. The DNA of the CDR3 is TGTGCCAGCAGTTTTGGGGAGGGAAAACTGTTTTTT. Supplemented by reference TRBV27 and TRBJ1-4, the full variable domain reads EAQVTQNPRYLITVTGKKLTVTCSQNMNHEYMSWYRQDPGLGLRQIYYSMNVEVTDKGDVPEGYKVSRKEKRNFPLILESPSPNQTSLYFCASSFGEGKLFFGSGTQLSVL.

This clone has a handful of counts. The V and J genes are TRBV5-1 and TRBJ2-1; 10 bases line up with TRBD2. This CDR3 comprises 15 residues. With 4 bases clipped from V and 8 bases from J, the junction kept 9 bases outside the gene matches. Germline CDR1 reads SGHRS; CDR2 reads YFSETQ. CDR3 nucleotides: TGCGCCAGCAGCACCGGGGTAGCGGGAGGAGATGAGCAGTTCTTC. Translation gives CASSTGVAGGDEQFF. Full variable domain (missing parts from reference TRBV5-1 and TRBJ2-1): KAGVTQTPRYLIKTRGQQVTLSCSPISGHRSVSWYQQTPGQGLQFLFEYFSETQRNKGNFPGRFSGRQFSNSRSEMNVSTLELGDSALYLCASSTGVAGGDEQFFGPGTRLTVL.

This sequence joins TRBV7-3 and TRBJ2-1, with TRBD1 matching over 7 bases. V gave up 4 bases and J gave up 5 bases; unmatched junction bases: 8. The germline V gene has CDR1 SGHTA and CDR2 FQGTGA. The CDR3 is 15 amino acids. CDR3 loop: CASSSGTVINNEQFF. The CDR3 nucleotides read TGTGCCAGCAGCTCCGGGACAGTTATCAACAATGAGCAGTTCTTC.

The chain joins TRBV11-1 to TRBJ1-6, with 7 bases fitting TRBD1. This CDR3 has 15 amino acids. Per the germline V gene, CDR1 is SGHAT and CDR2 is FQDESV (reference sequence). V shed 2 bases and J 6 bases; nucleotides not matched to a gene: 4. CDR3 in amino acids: CASSLWTGGNSPLHF. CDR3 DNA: TGTGCCAGCAGCTTATGGACAGGTGGTAATTCACCCCTCCACTTT.

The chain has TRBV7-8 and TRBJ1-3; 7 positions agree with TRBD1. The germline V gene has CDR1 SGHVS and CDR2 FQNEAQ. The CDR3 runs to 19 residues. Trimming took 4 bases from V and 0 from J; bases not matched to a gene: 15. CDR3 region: CASSSGQVHYLSSGNTIYF. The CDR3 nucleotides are TGTGCCAGCAGCTCCGGACAGGTCCACTACCTTTCCTCTGGAAACACCATATATTTT. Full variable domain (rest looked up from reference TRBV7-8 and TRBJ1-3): GAGVSQSPRYKVAKRGQDVALRCDPISGHVSLFWYQQALGQGPEFLTYFQNEAQLDKSGLPSDRFFAERPEGSVSTLKIQRTQQEDSAVYLCASSSGQVHYLSSGNTIYFGEGSWLTVV.

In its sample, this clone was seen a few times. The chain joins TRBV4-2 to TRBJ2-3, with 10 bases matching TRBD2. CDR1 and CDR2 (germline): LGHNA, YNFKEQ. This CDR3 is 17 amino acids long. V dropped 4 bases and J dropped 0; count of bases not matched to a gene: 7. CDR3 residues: CASSRGLAETSTDTQYF. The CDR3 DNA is TGTGCCAGCAGCCGCGGACTAGCGGAGACTAGCACAGATACGCAGTATTTT.

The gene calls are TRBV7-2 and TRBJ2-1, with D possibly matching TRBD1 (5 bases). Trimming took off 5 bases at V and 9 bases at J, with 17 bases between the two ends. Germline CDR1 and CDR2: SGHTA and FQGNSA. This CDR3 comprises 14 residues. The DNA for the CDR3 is TGTGCCAGCAGCACGAAATTCAGGGATGTTGAGCAGTTCTTC. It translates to CASSTKFRDVEQFF.

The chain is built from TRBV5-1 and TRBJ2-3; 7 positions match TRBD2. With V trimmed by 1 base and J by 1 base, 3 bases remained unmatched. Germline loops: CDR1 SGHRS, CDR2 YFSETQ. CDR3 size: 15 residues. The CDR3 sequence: CASSLREARTDTQYF. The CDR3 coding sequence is TGCGCCAGCAGCTTGCGGGAGGCCCGCACAGATACGCAGTATTTT.

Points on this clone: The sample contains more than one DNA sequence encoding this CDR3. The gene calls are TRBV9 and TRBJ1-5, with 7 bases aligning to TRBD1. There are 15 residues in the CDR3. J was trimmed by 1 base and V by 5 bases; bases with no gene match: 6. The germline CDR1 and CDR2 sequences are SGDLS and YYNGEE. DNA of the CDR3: TGTGCCAGCAGTGCCCTACAGGGGAGCAATCAGCCCCAGCATTTT. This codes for CASSALQGSNQPQHF.

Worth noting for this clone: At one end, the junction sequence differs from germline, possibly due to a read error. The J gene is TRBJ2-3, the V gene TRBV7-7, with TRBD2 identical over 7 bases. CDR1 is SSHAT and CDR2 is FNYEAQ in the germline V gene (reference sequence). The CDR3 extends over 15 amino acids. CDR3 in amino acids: CASSFEGSGSYTQYF. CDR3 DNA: TGTGCTAGCAGCTTTGAAGGTAGCGGGTCTTATACGCAGTATTTT.

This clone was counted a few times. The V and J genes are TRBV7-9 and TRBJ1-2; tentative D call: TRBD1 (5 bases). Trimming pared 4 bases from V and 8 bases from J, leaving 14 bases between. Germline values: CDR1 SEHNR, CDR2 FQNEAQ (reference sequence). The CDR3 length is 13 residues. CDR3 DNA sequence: TGTGCCAGCAGCTGGTGGGGGGTCGGCGGCTACACCTTC. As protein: CASSWWGVGGYTF.

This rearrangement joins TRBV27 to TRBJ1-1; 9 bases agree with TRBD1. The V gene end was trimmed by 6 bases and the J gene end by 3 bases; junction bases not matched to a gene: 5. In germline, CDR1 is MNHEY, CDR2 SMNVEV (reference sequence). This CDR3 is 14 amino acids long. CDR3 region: CASRGDRVDTEAFF. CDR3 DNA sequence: TGTGCCAGCAGAGGGGACAGGGTAGACACTGAAGCTTTCTTT.

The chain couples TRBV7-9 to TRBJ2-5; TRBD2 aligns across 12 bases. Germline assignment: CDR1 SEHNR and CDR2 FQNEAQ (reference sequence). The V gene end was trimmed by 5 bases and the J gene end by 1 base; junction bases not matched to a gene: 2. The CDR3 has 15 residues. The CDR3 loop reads CASSTSGGSQETQYF. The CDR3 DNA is TGTGCCAGCAGCACTAGCGGGGGGTCCCAAGAGACCCAGTACTTC. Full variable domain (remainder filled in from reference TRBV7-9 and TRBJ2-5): DTGVSQNPRHKITKRGQNVTFRCDPISEHNRLYWYRQTLGQGPEFLTYFQNEAQLEKSRLLSDRFSAERPKGSFSTLEIQRTEQGDSAMYLCASSTSGGSQETQYFGPGTRLLVL.

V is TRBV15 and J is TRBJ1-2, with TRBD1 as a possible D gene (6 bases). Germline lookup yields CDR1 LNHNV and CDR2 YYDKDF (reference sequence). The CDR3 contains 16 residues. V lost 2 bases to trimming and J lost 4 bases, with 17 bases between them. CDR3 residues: CATSRKQGIKFYGYTF. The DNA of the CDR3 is TGTGCCACCAGCAGAAAACAGGGCATTAAATTCTATGGCTACACCTTC. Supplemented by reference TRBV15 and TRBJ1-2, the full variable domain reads DAMVIQNPRYQVTQFGKPVTLSCSQTLNHNVMYWYQQKSSQAPKLLFHYYDKDFNNEADTPDNFQSRRPNTSFCFLDIRSPGLGDTAMYLCATSRKQGIKFYGYTFGSGTRLTVV.

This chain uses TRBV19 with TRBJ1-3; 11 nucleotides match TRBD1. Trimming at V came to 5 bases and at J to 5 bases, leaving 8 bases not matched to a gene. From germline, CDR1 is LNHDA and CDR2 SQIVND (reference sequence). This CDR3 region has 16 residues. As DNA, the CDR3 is TGTGCCAGTAGTCCCCTAGGACAGGGGGCCAGAAACACCATATATTTT. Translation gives CASSPLGQGARNTIYF.

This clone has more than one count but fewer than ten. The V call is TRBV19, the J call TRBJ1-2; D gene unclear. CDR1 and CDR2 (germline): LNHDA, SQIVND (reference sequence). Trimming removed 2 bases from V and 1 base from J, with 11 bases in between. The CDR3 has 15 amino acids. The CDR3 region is CASSIQSRGNYGYTF. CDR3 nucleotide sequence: TGTGCCAGTAGTATACAGTCACGGGGTAACTATGGCTACACCTTC.

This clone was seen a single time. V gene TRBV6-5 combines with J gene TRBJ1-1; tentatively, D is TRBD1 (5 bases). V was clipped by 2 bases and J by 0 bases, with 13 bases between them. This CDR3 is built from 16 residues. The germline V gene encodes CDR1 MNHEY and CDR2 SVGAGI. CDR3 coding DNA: TGTGCCAGCAGTTACCTGGCGACAGCCGTGAACACTGAAGCTTTCTTT. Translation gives CASSYLATAVNTEAFF.

Here the CDR3 DNA reads TGCGCCAGCAGCCCTACTAGCGGGGGGGAAGATACGCAGTATTTT. Translating it yields CASSPTSGGEDTQYF. This sequence joins TRBV4-3 and TRBJ2-3; 13 bases fit TRBD2. V lost 4 bases, J lost 5 bases, and 3 bases stayed unmatched. The germline CDR1 and CDR2 sequences are LGHNA and YSLEER. The CDR3 is 15 amino acids.